The 20 T cell receptor beta chains reported below all come from one sample, sequenced in a study of blood T cell repertoires in COVID-19 (TCRdb year 2020). The method behind the library was the immunoSEQ multiplex PCR assay. In TCRdb, the immuneACCESS table is reduced to in-frame sequences with V and J assigned. These tables do not hold every clone; where another copy was compared, an unresolved V gene accounts for under half, and the others remain unexplained. In this sample the table shows about 83,000 clones, approximately 86% of which occur a single time. The top ten clonotypes cover 8% of the sample. The sample comprised peripheral blood. Receptors originate from a man aged 80 or over with active or convalescent COVID-19.

In nucleotides, the CDR3 is TGTGCCACCAGCAGAGAGCGGGGCACAGATACGCAGTATTTT. Encoded protein: CATSRERGTDTQYF. The chain carries TRBV15 and TRBJ2-3; D is perhaps TRBD2 (5 bases). Trimming cost V 0 bases and J 1 base, with 5 bases left between them. Germline CDR1 reads LNHNV; CDR2 reads YYDKDF (reference sequence). The CDR3 spans 14 residues.

This chain connects TRBV29-1 to TRBJ2-3; 13 positions match TRBD2. CDR1 SQVTM and CDR2 ANQGSEA come from the germline V gene. Trimming took 4 bases from V and 1 from J; bases not matched to a gene: 8. This CDR3 region has 17 residues. CDR3 sequence (DNA): TGCAGCGTTGGGACTAGCGGGGGTTCCCCCGGCACAGATACGCAGTATTTT. Its translation is CSVGTSGGSPGTDTQYF.

V usage is TRBV6-5 and J usage is TRBJ2-3, with no clear D. The V gene lost 4 bases and the J gene lost 6 bases, with 5 bases spanning the gap. From germline, CDR1 is MNHEY and CDR2 SVGAGI. The CDR3 sequence is 11 residues long. The CDR3: CASSSLDTQYF. The CDR3 nucleotides are TGTGCCAGCAGTTCGTTGGATACGCAGTATTTT.

The chain has TRBV28 and TRBJ1-2; D is uncertain. V gave up 4 bases and J gave up 2 bases, with 8 bases separating them. This CDR3 is 13 amino acids long. From germline, CDR1 is MDHEN and CDR2 SYDVKM. CDR3 nucleotide sequence: TGTGCCAGCAGTTCGTCTAGGAACTATGGCTACACCTTC. Translated: CASSSSRNYGYTF.

The chain is built from TRBV7-2 and TRBJ1-2; 8 bases line up with TRBD1. The V gene's germline CDR1 is SGHTA and CDR2 FQGNSA. Trimming at V came to 2 bases and at J to 2 bases, leaving 7 bases not matched to a gene. The CDR3 sequence is 16 residues long. CDR3: CASSLSPTGANYGYTF. CDR3 coding DNA: TGTGCCAGCAGCTTAAGTCCGACAGGGGCCAACTATGGCTACACCTTC.

With regard to this clone: The same CDR3 can be traced to other DNA sequences in this sample. The V gene is TRBV5-1, the J gene TRBJ2-1, with unresolved D. Germline CDR1 reads SGHRS; CDR2 reads YFSETQ. The CDR3 contains 12 residues. V was shortened by 2 bases and J by 4 bases, with 4 bases between the two germline ends. The CDR3 spells CASSLSYNEQFF. In DNA form, the CDR3 reads TGCGCCAGCAGCTTATCGTACAATGAGCAGTTCTTC.

In its sample, this clone was seen once. J is TRBJ2-2 and V is TRBV12-5; 9 bases fit TRBD2. CDR1 is LGHNT and CDR2 is FRNRAP in the germline V gene. Losses at the gene ends were 3 bases for V and 4 bases for J; bases not matched to a gene: 6. CDR3 length equals 16 residues. The CDR3 DNA sequence: TGTGCTAGTGGTTTAGGTCTAGCGGGAATCACCGGGGAGCTGTTTTTT. Protein: CASGLGLAGITGELFF.

V is TRBV18 and J is TRBJ1-1, with 7 bases aligning to TRBD1. With 1 base clipped from V and 7 bases from J, the junction kept 3 bases outside the gene matches. Germline V gene lookup returns CDR1 KGHSH and CDR2 LQKENI. This CDR3 spans 13 amino acids. CDR3 sequence (DNA): TGTGCCAGCTCACCACAGGGGGCCCTTGAAGCTTTCTTT. This codes for CASSPQGALEAFF.

This chain connects TRBV5-5 to TRBJ1-5, with 8 positions matching TRBD1. Per germline, CDR1 SGHKS and CDR2 YYEKEE (reference sequence). This CDR3 region has 15 residues. The junction had 9 bases not matched to a gene; V was cut back by 7 bases and J by 3 bases. CDR3 bases: TGTGCCAGCGGCCTCGACAGGGGAGCCAATCAGCCCCAGCATTTT. Amino acids: CASGLDRGANQPQHF.

This chain connects TRBV10-3 to TRBJ1-4; TRBD1 matches 8 bases. After removal of 5 bases from V and 8 bases from J, the junction contained 7 bases not matched to a gene. From germline, CDR1 is ENHRY and CDR2 SYGVKD. The CDR3 consists of 14 residues. The CDR3 DNA follows: TGTGCCATCAGTCCCGGACAGGGCAGGGAAAAACTGTTTTTT. It encodes CAISPGQGREKLFF.

The rearrangement links TRBV2 to TRBJ1-4; D remains ambiguous. This CDR3 spans 17 amino acids. Trimming cost V 2 bases and J 0 bases, with 13 bases left between them. Germline CDR1 reads SNHLY; CDR2 reads FYNNEI. CDR3 bases: TGTGCCAGCAGTGAAATATCGGGAATTGCAACTAATGAAAAACTGTTTTTT. Residues: CASSEISGIATNEKLFF.

The rearrangement links TRBV7-2 to TRBJ2-1, with 8 bases matching TRBD2. With V trimmed by 0 bases and J by 9 bases, 1 base remained unmatched. There are 13 residues in the CDR3. Germline loops: CDR1 SGHTA, CDR2 FQGNSA. CDR3 sequence reads: CASSLALAGEQFF. The CDR3 bases are TGTGCCAGCAGCTTAGCTCTAGCGGGTGAGCAGTTCTTC.

The chain joins TRBV20-1 to TRBJ2-7, with unresolved D. CDR1 DFQATT and CDR2 SNEGSKA come from the germline V gene (reference sequence). Trimming pared 3 bases from V and 3 bases from J, leaving 12 bases between. CDR3 length equals 13 residues. The CDR3: CSASLQAFYEQYV. The CDR3 nucleotides read TGCAGTGCTAGTCTTCAGGCTTTCTACGAGCAGTACGTC.

The chain combines TRBV19 with TRBJ1-4; 7 bases agree with TRBD1. The CDR3 extends over 13 amino acids. Germline assignment: CDR1 LNHDA and CDR2 SQIVND (reference sequence). V shed 4 bases, J shed 8 bases, and the junction held 4 bases outside the gene matches. The CDR3 region is CASSTTGREKLFF. CDR3 nucleotide sequence: TGTGCCAGTAGTACGACAGGGAGAGAAAAACTGTTTTTT.

The chain is built from TRBV4-1 and TRBJ2-1; tentative D call: TRBD2 (6 bases). CDR1 is MGHRA and CDR2 is YSYEKL in the germline V gene. V was clipped by 1 base and J by 8 bases, with 18 bases between them. The CDR3 is made up of 16 amino acids. For the CDR3, the DNA is TGCGCCAGCAGCCAAGGGGAGAGTTCGGGGAGGCATGAGCAGTTCTTC. Protein: CASSQGESSGRHEQFF.

This clone turned up a few times. This sample includes further DNA sequences coding for the same CDR3. This sequence joins TRBV12-3 or TRBV12-4 and TRBJ1-1; tentatively, D is TRBD1 (5 bases). The length of the CDR3 is 12 residues. V shed 2 bases and J shed 10 bases, with 11 bases lying between them. CDR3 region: CASSLKLQVAFF. The DNA of the CDR3 is TGTGCCAGCAGTTTAAAGTTACAGGTAGCTTTCTTT.

The V gene is TRBV14, the J gene TRBJ2-6; the match to TRBD1 covers 10 bases. The CDR3 contains 20 residues. Germline CDR1 and CDR2: SGHDN and FVKESK. The J segment lost 6 bases and the V segment lost 4 bases, leaving 18 bases of the junction unmatched. CDR3 protein: CASSRQGAGGPLFKANVLTF. In nucleotides, the CDR3 is TGTGCCAGCAGCCGACAGGGGGCGGGTGGGCCACTTTTTAAGGCCAACGTCCTGACTTTC. The whole variable domain, filled in from reference TRBV14 and TRBJ2-6, reads EAGVTQFPSHSVIEKGQTVTLRCDPISGHDNLYWYRRVMGKEIKFLLHFVKESKQDESGMPNNRFLAERTGGTYSTLKVQPAELEDSGVYFCASSRQGAGGPLFKANVLTFGAGSRLTVL.

This clone was observed once. The rearrangement joins TRBV5-1 to TRBJ1-4, with 8 positions matching TRBD1. The germline V gene has CDR1 SGHRS and CDR2 YFSETQ. After removal of 4 bases from V and 8 bases from J, the junction contained 10 bases not matched to a gene. The CDR3 extends over 15 amino acids. DNA for the CDR3: TGCGCCAGCAGCGCTTATGGACAGGGTTTGGAAAAACTGTTTTTT. This gives the protein CASSAYGQGLEKLFF.

The CDR3 DNA sequence: TGTGCCAGCAGGGGGCAGTTAGGCCCTACTGGAAACACCATATATTTT. This translates into CASRGQLGPTGNTIYF. The V gene is TRBV2, the J gene TRBJ1-3; perhaps TRBD1 as D (5 bases). The CDR3 extends over 16 amino acids. Germline V lookup: CDR1 SNHLY, CDR2 FYNNEI. The V gene lost 6 bases and the J gene lost 2 bases, with 17 bases spanning the gap.

The chain employs TRBV19 and TRBJ1-2; 8 bases map to TRBD1. CDR3 length: 15 amino acids. The germline CDR1 and CDR2 sequences are LNHDA and SQIVND (reference sequence). Trimming at V came to 7 bases and at J to 1 base, leaving 8 bases not matched to a gene. The CDR3 DNA follows: TGTGCCAGTAACCCCCGGGACAGGAATAACTATGGCTACACCTTC. Encoded protein: CASNPRDRNNYGYTF.